What follows describes a single TCR beta chain. As yet, its antigen is unknown. These data originate in a study of cytomegalovirus exposure and HLA in healthy donors. Germline values: CDR1 WSHSY, CDR2 SAAADI. The CDR3 is 14 amino acids. With 4 bases removed from V and 1 base from J, the gap between germline ends came to 10 bases. Findings of the study overall: A reported reduction in N-insertions relative to the roughly 700-donor mean was seen in an Asian-associated ancestry cluster in a later analysis.

It was with 60 Vbeta and 13 Jbeta primers that the PCR ran. This table comes from immunoSEQ multiplex PCR, and its TCRdb copy is limited to in-frame clones, with some not included. The data hold approximately 170,000 clones, with around 67% observed a single time. This receptor was taken from a woman under 40 in good health and CMV-seropositive. The V and J genes are TRBV10-2 and TRBJ2-5, with a possible D match to TRBD2 (6 bases). The sequenced sample was PBMCs. The CDR3: CASSVTGVQETQYF. The CDR3 region has the DNA TGCGCCAGCAGTGTTACGGGAGTCCAAGAGACCCAGTACTTC.